Reported below is one T cell receptor (beta chain). The antigen remains undetermined. Blood sampling was done at baseline, cycle 4 day 1, and cycle 7 day 1. The data were taken from a study of OX40 agonist ivuxolimab in advanced cancers. Study at large: Ivuxolimab, which is an agonistic anti-OX40 (CD134) antibody, was administered to the patients. Recorded diagnoses for dose-escalation patients were hepatocellular carcinoma, melanoma, renal cell or head and neck cancer. General observations from the study: Averaging showed that CD8+ T cells had more expanded clones than CD4+ did.

Libraries were prepared by immunoSEQ multiplex PCR; TCRdb keeps only in-frame clonotypes and omits some of them. The sample yields about 28,000 clones, 80% seen once. Germline CDR1 is MNHEY and CDR2 is SMNVEV (reference sequence). This CDR3 contains 17 residues. Trimming took 5 bases from V and 3 from J; bases not matched to a gene: 14. The chain carries TRBV27 and TRBJ1-2, with 8 bases aligning to TRBD1. Sequenced here: CD4+ or CD8+ T cells sorted from blood, sampled in a trial of the OX40 agonist ivuxolimab. The sequence came from an adult with an advanced solid tumor such as melanoma, head and neck, liver or kidney cancer. This chain's CDR3 is CASSPLRTGMVDYGYTF. The CDR3, as DNA: TGTGCCAGCAGTCCACTTCGGACAGGGATGGTAGACTATGGCTACACCTTC.